Detailed here is one T cell receptor beta chain. What it binds is not known. The sample belongs to a study of post-analysis software for immune sequencing data. TCR beta cDNA libraries had unique molecular identifiers. When roughly 1 to 10 million T cells were used, they gave some 520,000 cDNA molecules. Each CDR3 protein gets one entry after TCRdb re-called the PCR reads with MiXCR. This sample has approximately 250,000 distinct CDR3 sequences, with just over 35% found just once. V lost 8 bases and J lost 3, with 14 bases in between. This CDR3 region has 14 residues. Germline V gene sequence: CDR1 MNHNY, CDR2 SVGAGI (reference sequence). Whole-study findings and limits: Higher frequency in patients than in controls was seen for 5 or 6 TRBV segments, with TRBV5-6, TRBV5-1 and TRBV20-1 among them.

What was sequenced was blood. This TCR derives from a girl aged 5-17 years with multiple sclerosis. The chain employs TRBV6-6 and TRBJ1-3, with D tentatively TRBD1 (6 bases). The CDR3 sequence is CASSKGDLGNTIYF. CDR3 in DNA: TGTGCCAGCTCGAAGGGGGACCTTGGAAACACCATATATTTT.